The clone carrying this T cell receptor (beta chain) was seen at least ten times. The antigen is unknown. The CDR3 consists of 15 residues. The V gene lost 5 bases and the J gene lost 6 bases, with 17 bases spanning the gap. The germline CDR1 and CDR2 sequences are SGHTA and FQGTGA. The TCR beta library used iRepertoire HTBI primers with Arm-PCR amplification of CDR3. TCRdb recomputed calls from the multiplex PCR reads with MiXCR, one row per CDR3 protein. This sample has about 520,000 distinct CDR3 sequences; 12% occur once, and the top ten carry around 10%. This entry belongs to a study of regulatory T cells in long-lasting Graves disease. On the study more broadly: Patients newly diagnosed with Graves' had been on antithyroid drugs for under 3 months. Broader study findings: With persistent disease, TRBV28, TRBJ1-2 and TRBJ2-5 were the favored segments. The study found persistent patients shared more public clonotypes (2,741) than new patients (around 1,000). Those with persistent Graves' had less TCR diversity than newly diagnosed patients.

Documented time point: newly diagnosed GD, antithyroid drugs for less than 3 months. There was RNA extracted from PBMCs, and the TCR library was made from it. The data also belong to a second study, concerning T cells in Graves' hyperthyroidism and ophthalmopathy.

V usage is TRBV7-3 and J usage is TRBJ2-1, with D possibly being TRBD2 (6 bases). Sequencing used peripheral blood mononuclear cells (PBMCs), obtained at new diagnosis, from a patient treated with antithyroid drugs. The clonotype was recovered from a woman in her twenties or thirties with Graves disease. The CDR3 here is CASSLDSSGGNEQFF. DNA of the CDR3: TGTGCCAGCAGCCTGGACTCATCCGGGGGCAATGAGCAGTTCTTC.